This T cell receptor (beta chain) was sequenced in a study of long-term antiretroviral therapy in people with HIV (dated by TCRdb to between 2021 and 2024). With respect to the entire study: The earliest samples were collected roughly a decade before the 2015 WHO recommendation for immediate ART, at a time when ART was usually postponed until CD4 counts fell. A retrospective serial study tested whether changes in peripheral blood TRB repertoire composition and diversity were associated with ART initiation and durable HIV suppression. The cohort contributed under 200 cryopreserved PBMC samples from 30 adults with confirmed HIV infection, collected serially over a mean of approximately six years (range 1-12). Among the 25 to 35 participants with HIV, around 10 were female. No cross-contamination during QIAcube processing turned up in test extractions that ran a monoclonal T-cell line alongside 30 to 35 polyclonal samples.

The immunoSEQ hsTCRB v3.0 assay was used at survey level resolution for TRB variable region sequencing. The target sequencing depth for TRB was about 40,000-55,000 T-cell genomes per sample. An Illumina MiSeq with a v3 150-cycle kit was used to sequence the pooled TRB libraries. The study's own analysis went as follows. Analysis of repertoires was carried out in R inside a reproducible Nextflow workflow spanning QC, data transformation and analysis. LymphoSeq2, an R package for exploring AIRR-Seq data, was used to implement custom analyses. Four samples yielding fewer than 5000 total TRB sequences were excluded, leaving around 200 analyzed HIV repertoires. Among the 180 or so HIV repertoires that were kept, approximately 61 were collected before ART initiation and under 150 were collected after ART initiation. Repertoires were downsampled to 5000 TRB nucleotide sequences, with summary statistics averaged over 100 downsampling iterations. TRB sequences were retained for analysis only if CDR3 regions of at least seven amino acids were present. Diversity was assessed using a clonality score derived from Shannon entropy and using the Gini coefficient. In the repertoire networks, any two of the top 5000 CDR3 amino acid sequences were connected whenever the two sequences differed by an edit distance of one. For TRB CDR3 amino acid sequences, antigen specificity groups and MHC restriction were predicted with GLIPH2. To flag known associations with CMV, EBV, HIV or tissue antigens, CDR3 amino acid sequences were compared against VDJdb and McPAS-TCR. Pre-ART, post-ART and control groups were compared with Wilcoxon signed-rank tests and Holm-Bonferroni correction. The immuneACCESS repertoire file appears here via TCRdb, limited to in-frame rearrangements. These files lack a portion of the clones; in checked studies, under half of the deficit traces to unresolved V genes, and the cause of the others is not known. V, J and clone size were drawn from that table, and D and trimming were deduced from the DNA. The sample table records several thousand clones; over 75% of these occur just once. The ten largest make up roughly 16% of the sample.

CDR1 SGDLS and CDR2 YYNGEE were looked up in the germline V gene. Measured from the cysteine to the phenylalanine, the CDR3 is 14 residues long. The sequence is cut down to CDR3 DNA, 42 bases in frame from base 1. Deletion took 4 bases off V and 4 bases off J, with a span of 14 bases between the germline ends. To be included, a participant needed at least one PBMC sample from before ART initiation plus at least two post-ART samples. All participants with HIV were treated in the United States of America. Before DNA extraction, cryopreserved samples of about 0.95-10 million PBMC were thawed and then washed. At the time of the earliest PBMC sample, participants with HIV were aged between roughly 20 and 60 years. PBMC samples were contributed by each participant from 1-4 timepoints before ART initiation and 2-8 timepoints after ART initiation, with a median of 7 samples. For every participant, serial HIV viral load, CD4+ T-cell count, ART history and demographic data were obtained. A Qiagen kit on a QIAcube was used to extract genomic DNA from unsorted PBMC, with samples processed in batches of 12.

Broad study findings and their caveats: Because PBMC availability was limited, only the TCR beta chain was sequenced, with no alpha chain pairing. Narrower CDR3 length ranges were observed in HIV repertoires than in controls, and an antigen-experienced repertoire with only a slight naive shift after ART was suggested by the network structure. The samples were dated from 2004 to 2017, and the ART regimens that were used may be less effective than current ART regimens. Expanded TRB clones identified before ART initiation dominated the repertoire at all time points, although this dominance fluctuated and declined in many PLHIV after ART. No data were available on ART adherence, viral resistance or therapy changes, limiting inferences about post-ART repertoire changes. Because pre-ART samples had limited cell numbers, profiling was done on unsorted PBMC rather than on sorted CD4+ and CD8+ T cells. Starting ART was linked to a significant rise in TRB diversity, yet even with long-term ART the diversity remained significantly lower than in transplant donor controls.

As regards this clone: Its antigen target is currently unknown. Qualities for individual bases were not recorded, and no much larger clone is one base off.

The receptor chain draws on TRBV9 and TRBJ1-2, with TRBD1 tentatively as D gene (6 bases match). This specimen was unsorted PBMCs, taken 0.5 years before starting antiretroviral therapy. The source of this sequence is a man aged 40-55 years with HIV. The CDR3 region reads CASSTQQGSYGYTF. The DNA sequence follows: TGTGCCAGCAGCACCCAACAGGGATCCTATGGCTACACCTTC.